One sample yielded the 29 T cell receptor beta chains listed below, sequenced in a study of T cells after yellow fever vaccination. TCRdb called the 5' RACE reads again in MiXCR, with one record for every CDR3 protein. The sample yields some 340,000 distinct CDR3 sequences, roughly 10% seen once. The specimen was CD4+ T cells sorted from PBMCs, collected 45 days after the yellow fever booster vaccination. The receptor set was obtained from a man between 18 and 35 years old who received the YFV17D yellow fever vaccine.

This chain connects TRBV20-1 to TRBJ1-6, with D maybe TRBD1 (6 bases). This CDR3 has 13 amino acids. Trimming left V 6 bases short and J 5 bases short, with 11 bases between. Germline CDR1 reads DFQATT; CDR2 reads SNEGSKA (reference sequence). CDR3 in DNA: TGCAGTGCCAGGACAGCAGATAATTCACCCCTCCACTTT. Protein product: CSARTADNSPLHF.

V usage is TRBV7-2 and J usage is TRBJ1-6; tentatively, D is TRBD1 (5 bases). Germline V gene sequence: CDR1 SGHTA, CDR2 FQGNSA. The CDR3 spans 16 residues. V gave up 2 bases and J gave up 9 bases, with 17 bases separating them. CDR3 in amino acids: CASSLSLRQGVSPLHF. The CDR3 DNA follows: TGTGCCAGCAGCTTAAGTCTTCGGCAGGGCGTTTCACCCCTCCACTTT. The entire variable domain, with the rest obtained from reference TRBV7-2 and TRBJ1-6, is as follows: GAGVSQSPSNKVTEKGKDVELRCDPISGHTALYWYRQSLGQGLEFLIYFQGNSAPDKSGLPSDRFSAERTGGSVSTLTIQRTQQEDSAVYLCASSLSLRQGVSPLHFGNGTRLTVT.

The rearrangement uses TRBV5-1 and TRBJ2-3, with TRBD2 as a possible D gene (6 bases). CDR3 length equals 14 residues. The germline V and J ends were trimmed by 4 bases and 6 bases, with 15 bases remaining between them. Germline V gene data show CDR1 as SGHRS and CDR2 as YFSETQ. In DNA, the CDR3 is TGCGCCAGCAGCCAAGGCGGGGTCGGGGATACGCAGTATTTT. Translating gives CASSQGGVGDTQYF.

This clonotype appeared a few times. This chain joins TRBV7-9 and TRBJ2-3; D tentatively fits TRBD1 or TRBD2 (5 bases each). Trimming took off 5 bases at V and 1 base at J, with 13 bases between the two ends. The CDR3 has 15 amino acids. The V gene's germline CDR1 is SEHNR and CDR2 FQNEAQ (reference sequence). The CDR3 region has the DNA TGTGCCAGCAGCCCCACGGGGCTCGGCACAGATACGCAGTATTTT. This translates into CASSPTGLGTDTQYF.

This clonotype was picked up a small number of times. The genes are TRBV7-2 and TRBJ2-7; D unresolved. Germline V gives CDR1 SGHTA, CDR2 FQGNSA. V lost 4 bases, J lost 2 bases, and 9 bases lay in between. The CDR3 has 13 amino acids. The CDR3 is CASSYPSTYEQYF. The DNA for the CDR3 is TGTGCCAGCAGCTACCCCAGTACCTACGAGCAGTACTTC.

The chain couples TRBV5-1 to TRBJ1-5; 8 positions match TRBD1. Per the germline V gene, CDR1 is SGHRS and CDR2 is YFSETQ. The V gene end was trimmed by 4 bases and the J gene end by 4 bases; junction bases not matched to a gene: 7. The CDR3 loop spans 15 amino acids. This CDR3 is CASSDGTGVNQPQHF. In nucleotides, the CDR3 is TGCGCCAGCAGCGACGGGACAGGCGTAAATCAGCCCCAGCATTTT.

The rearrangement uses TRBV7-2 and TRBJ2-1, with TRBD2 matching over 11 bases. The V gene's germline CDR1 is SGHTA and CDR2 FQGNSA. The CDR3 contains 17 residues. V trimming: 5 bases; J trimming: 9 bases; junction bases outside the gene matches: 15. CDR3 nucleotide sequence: TGTGCCAGCAGCCTAGGGGGGACTAGCGGCCTTGGGAGTGAGCAGTTCTTC. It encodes CASSLGGTSGLGSEQFF.

The CDR3 region has the DNA TGTGCCAGCAGTTCGCGGGGGAACACTGAAGCTTTCTTT. Its translation: CASSSRGNTEAFF. The rearrangement uses TRBV6-5 and TRBJ1-1; no clear D gene. The CDR3 has 13 amino acids. V was clipped by 4 bases and J by 1 base, with 7 bases between them. Germline CDR1 MNHEY, CDR2 SVGAGI.

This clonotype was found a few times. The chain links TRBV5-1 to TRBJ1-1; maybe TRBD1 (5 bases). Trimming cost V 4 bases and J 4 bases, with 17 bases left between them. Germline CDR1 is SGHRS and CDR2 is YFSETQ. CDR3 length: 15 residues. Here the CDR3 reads CASSGIRGPGTEAFF. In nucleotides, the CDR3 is TGCGCCAGCAGCGGTATCCGGGGCCCGGGCACTGAAGCTTTCTTT. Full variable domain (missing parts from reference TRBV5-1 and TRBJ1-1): KAGVTQTPRYLIKTRGQQVTLSCSPISGHRSVSWYQQTPGQGLQFLFEYFSETQRNKGNFPGRFSGRQFSNSRSEMNVSTLELGDSALYLCASSGIRGPGTEAFFGQGTRLTVV.

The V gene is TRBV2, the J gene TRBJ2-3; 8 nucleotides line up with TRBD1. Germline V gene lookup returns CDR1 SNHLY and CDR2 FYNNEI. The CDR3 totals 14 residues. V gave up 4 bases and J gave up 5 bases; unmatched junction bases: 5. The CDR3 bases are TGTGCCAGCAGTGGCGGACAGGGATTAGATACGCAGTATTTT. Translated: CASSGGQGLDTQYF.

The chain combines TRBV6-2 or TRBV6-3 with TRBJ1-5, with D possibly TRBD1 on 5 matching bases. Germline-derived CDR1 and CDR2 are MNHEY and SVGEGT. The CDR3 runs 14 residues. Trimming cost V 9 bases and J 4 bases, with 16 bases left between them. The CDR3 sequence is CASSTGAQNQPQHF. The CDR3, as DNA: TGTGCCAGTAGTACCGGGGCCCAGAATCAGCCCCAGCATTTT.

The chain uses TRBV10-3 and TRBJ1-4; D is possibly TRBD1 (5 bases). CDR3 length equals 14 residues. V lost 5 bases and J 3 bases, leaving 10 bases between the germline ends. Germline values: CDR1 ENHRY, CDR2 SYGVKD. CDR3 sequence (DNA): TGTGCCATCAGTCGGGACGGTGCTAATGAAAAACTGTTTTTT. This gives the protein CAISRDGANEKLFF.

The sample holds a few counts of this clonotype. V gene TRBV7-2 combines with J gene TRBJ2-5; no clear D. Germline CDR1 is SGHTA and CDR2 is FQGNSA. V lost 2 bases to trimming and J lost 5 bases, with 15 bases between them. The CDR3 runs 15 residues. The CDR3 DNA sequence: TGTGCCAGCAGCTTACCTAGTGGCACCCGGGAGACCCAGTACTTC. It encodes CASSLPSGTRETQYF.

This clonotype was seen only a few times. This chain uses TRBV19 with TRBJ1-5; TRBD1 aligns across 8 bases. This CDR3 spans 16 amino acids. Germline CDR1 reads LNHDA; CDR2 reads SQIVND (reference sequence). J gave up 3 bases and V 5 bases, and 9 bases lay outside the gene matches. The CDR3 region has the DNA TGTGCCAGTAGTCCCATCGACAGGGGAGACAATCAGCCCCAGCATTTT. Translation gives CASSPIDRGDNQPQHF.

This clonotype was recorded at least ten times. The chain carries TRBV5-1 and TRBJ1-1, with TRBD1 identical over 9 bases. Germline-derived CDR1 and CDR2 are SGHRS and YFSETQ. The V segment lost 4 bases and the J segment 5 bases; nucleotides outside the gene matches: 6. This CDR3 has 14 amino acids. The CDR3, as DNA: TGCGCCAGCAGCGCCCGACAGGGGGGAACTGAAGCTTTCTTT. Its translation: CASSARQGGTEAFF. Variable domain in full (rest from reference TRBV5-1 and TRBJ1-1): KAGVTQTPRYLIKTRGQQVTLSCSPISGHRSVSWYQQTPGQGLQFLFEYFSETQRNKGNFPGRFSGRQFSNSRSEMNVSTLELGDSALYLCASSARQGGTEAFFGQGTRLTVV.

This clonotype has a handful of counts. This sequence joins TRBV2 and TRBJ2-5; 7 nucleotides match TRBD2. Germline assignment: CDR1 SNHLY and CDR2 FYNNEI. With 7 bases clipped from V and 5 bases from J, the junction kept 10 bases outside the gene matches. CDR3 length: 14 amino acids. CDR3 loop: CASNPSGGDETQYF. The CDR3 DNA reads TGTGCCAGCAACCCCTCTGGGGGGGATGAGACCCAGTACTTC.

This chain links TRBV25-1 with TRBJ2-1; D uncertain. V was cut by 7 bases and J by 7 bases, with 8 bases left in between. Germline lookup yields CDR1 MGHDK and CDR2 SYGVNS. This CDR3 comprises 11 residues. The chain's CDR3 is CASIWVNEQFF. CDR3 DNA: TGTGCCAGCATCTGGGTAAATGAGCAGTTCTTC. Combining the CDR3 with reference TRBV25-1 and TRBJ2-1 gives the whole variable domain EADIYQTPRYLVIGTGKKITLECSQTMGHDKMYWYQQDPGMELHLIHYSYGVNSTEKGDLSSESTVSRIRTEHFPLTLESARPSHTSQYLCASIWVNEQFFGPGTRLTVL.

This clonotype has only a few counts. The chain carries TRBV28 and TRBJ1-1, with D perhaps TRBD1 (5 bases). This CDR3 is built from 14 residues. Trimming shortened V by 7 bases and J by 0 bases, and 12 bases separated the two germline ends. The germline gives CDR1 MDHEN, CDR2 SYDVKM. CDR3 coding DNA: TGTGCCAGCACCACCCCAGGGATGAACACTGAAGCTTTCTTT. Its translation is CASTTPGMNTEAFF.

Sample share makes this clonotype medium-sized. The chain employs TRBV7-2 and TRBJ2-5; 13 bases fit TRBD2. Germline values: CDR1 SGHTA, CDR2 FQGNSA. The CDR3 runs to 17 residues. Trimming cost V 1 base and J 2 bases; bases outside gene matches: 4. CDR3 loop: CASSLVGLAGNQETQYF. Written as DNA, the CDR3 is TGTGCCAGCAGCTTAGTGGGACTAGCGGGGAATCAAGAGACCCAGTACTTC.

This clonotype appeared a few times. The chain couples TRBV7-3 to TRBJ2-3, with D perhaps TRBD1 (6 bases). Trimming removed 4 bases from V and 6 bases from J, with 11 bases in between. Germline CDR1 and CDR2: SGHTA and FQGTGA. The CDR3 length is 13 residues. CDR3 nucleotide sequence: TGTGCCAGCAGCTCCCAGGGGCGGGATACGCAGTATTTT. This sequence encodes CASSSQGRDTQYF. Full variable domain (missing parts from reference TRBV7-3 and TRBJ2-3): GAGVSQTPSNKVTEKGKYVELRCDPISGHTALYWYRQSLGQGPEFLIYFQGTGAADDSGLPNDRFFAVRPEGSVSTLKIQRTERGDSAVYLCASSSQGRDTQYFGPGTRLTVL.

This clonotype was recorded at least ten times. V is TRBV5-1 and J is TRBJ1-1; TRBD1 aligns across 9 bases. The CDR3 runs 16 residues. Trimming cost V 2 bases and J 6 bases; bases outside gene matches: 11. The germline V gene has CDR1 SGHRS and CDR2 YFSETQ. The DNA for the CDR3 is TGCGCCAGCAGCTTCCCGGGACAGGGAGGGGTAGCTGAAGCTTTCTTT. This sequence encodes CASSFPGQGGVAEAFF.

This CDR3 is CASTFGGAFF. DNA of the CDR3: TGTGCCAGCACCTTCGGGGGAGCTTTCTTT. The V gene is TRBV6-5, the J gene TRBJ1-1, with a weak D call TRBD1 (5 bases). The CDR3 is made up of 10 amino acids. V was clipped by 7 bases and J by 10 bases, with 10 bases between them. Germline loops: CDR1 MNHEY, CDR2 SVGAGI.

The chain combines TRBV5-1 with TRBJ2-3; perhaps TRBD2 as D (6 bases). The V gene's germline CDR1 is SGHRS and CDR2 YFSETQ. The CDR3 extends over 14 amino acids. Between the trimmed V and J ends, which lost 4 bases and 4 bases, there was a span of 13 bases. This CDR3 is CASSPLEGPDTQYF. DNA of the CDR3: TGCGCCAGCAGCCCACTGGAGGGCCCAGATACGCAGTATTTT.

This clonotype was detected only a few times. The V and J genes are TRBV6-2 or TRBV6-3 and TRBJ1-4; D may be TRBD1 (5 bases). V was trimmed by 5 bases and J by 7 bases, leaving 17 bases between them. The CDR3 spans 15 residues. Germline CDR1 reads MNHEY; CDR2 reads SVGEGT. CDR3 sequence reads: CASSRSGGRGEKLFF. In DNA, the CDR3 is TGTGCCAGCAGTCGGTCTGGGGGGAGAGGTGAAAAACTGTTTTTT.

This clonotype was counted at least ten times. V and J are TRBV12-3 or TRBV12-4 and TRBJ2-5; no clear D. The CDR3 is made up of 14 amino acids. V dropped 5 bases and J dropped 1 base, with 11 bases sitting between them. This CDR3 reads CASSRLDGQETQYF. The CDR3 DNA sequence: TGTGCCAGCAGTCGACTGGACGGCCAAGAGACCCAGTACTTC.

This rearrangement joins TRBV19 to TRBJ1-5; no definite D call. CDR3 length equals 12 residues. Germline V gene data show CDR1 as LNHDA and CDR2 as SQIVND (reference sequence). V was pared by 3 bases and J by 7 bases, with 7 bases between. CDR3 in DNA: TGTGCCAGTAGTATGGGGTTACAGCCCCAGCATTTT. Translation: CASSMGLQPQHF.

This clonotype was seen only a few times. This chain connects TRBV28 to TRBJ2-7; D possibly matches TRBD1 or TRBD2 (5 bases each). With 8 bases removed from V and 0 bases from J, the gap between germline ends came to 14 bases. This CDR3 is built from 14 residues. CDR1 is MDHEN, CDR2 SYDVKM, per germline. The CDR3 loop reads CASGWDVPSYEQYV. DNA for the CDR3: TGTGCCAGCGGTTGGGACGTTCCCTCCTACGAGCAGTACGTC.

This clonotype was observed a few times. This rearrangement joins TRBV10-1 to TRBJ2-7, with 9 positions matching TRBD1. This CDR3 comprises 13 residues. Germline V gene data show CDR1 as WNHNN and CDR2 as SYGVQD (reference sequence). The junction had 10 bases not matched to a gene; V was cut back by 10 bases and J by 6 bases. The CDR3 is CANRDRDATEQYV. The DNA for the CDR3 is TGCGCCAACCGGGACAGGGATGCTACCGAGCAGTACGTC.

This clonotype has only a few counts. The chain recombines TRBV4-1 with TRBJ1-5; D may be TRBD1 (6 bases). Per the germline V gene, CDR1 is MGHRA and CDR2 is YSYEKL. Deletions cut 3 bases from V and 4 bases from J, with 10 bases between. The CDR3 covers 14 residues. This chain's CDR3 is CASSHLQGNQPQHF. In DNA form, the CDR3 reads TGCGCCAGCAGCCACCTACAGGGAAATCAGCCCCAGCATTTT.